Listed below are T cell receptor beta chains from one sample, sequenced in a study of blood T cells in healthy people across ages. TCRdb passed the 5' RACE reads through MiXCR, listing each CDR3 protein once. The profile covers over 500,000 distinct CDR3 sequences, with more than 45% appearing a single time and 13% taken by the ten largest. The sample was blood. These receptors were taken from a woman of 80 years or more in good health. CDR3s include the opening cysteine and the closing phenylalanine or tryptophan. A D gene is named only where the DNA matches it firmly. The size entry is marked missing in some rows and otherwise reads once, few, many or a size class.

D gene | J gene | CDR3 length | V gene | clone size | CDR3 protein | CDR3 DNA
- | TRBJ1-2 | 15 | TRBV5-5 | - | CASSPVDRGAYGYTF | TGTGCCAGCAGCCCGGTTGACCGGGGGGCCTATGGCTACACCTTC
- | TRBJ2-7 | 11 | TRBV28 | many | CASRGSYEQYF | TGTGCCAGCAGGGGCTCCTACGAGCAGTACTTC
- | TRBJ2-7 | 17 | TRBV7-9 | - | CASSALQPTSSYNEQYF | TGTGCCAGCAGCGCCCTACAGCCTACTAGCTCCTACAATGAGCAGTACTTC
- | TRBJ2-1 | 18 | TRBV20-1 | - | CSARDSLEGGSFHNEQFF | TGCAGTGCTAGAGATTCGTTGGAGGGGGGATCGTTCCACAATGAGCAGTTCTTC
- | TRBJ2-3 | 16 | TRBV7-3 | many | CASSPTYTTSTDTQYF | TGTGCCAGCAGCCCCACCTATACCACTAGCACAGATACGCAGTATTTT
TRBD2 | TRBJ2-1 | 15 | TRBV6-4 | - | CASSGVAGVGNEQFF | TGTGCCAGCAGTGGAGTAGCGGGAGTGGGGAATGAGCAGTTCTTC
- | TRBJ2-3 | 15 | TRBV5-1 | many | CASRDRGPSTDTQYF | TGCGCCAGCAGAGACCGGGGGCCTAGCACAGATACGCAGTATTTT
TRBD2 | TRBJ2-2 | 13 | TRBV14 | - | CASSLGRTGELFF | TGTGCCAGCAGCCTCGGGAGGACCGGGGAGCTGTTTTTT
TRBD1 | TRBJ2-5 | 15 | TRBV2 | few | CASSEDRGRYNEQYF | TGTGCCAGCAGTGAAGACAGGGGCCGCTACAATGAGCAGTACTTC
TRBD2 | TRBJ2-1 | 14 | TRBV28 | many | CASSLGLVYNEQFF | TGTGCCAGCAGTTTAGGACTAGTCTACAATGAGCAGTTCTTC
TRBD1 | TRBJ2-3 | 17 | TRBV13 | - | CASSYSYRGASTDTQYF | TGTGCCAGCAGCTATTCCTACAGGGGCGCTAGCACAGATACGCAGTATTTT
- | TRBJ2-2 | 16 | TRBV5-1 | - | CASSLQGRGNTGELFF | TGCGCCAGCAGCTTACAGGGAAGGGGGAACACCGGGGAGCTGTTTTTT
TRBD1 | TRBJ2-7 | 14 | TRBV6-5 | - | CASSYTGQGDEQYF | TGTGCCAGCAGTTACACTGGACAGGGCGACGAGCAGTACTTC
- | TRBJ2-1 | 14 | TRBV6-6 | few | CATGDRGFYNEQFF | TGTGCCACCGGGGACCGGGGATTCTACAATGAGCAGTTCTTC
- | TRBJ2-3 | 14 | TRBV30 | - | CAWSTLHIADTQYF | TGTGCCTGGAGTACCCTTCATATAGCAGATACGCAGTATTTT
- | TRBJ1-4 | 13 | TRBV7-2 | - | CASSRRVPGKLFF | TGTGCCAGCAGCCGTAGGGTCCCAGGGAAACTGTTTTTT
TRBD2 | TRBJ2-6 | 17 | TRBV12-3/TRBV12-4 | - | CASSPGTSGSGANVLTF | TGTGCCAGCAGTCCCGGGACTAGCGGGTCCGGGGCCAACGTCCTGACTTTC
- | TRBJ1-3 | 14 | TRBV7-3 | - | CASSLRRSGNTIYF | TGTGCCAGCAGCTTAAGAAGGTCTGGAAACACCATATATTTT
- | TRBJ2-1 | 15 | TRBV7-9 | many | CASDIGAPSNSVQFF | TGTGCCAGCGACATCGGGGCCCCGAGTAACAGCGTGCAGTTCTTC
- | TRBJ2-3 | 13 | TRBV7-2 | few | CASSLRRPDTQYF | TGTGCCAGCAGCCTCCGTCGCCCAGATACGCAGTATTTT
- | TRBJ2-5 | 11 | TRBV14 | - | CASSQDETQYF | TGTGCCAGCAGCCAGGATGAGACCCAGTACTTC
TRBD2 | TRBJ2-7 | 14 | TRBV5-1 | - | CASSLTGGSYGQYF | TGTGCCAGCAGCCTGACGGGAGGCTCCTACGGGCAGTACTTC
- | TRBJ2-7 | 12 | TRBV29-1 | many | CSVEGGVDEQYF | TGCAGCGTTGAAGGCGGGGTGGACGAGCAGTACTTC